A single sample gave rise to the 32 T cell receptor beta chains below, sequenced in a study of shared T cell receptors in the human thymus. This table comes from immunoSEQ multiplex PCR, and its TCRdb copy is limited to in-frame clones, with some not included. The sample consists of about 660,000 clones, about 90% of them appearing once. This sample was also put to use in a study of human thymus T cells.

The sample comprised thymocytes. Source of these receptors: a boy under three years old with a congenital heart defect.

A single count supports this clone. The CDR3 loop is CASSPTTGGCGYTF. The CDR3 coding sequence is TGTGCCAGCTCACCCACTACAGGGGGCTGTGGCTACACCTTC. The chain combines TRBV18 with TRBJ1-2, with TRBD1 identical over 9 bases. Looked up from germline, CDR1 is KGHSH and CDR2 is LQKENI. This CDR3 has 14 amino acids. Trimming removed 3 bases from V and 7 bases from J; junction bases left unmatched: 6.

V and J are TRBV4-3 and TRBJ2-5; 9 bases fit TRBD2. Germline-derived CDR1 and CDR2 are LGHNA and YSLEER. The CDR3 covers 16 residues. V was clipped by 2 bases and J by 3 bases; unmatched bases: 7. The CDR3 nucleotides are TGCGCCAGCAGCCAATGGGGCGGGGGGGCGAAAGAGACCCAGTACTTC. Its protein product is CASSQWGGGAKETQYF.

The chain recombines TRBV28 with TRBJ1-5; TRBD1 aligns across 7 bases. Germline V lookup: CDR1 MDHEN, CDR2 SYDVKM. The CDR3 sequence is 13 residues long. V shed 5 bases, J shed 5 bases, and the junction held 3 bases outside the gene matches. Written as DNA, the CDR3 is TGTGCCAGCAGTGGCAGGGGGGATCAGCCCCAGCATTTT. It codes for CASSGRGDQPQHF.

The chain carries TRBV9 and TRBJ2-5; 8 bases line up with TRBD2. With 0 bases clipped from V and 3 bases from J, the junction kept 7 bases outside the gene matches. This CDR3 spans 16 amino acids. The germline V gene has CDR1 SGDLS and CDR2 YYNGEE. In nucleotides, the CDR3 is TGTGCCAGCAGCGTAGAGGATAGCGGGATTAAAGAGACCCAGTACTTC. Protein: CASSVEDSGIKETQYF.

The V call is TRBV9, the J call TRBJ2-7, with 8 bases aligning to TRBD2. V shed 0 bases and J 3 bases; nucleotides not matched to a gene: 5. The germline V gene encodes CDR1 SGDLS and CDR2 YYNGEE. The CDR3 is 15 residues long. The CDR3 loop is CASSVDGTRSYEQYF. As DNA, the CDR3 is TGTGCCAGCAGCGTAGACGGGACTAGGAGCTACGAGCAGTACTTC.

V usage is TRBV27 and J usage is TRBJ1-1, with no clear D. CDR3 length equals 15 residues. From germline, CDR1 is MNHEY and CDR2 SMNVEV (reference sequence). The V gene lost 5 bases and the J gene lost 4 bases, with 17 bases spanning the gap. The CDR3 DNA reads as TGTGCCAGCAGTATAAATTATGCGCTGAGCACTGAAGCTTTCTTT. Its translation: CASSINYALSTEAFF.

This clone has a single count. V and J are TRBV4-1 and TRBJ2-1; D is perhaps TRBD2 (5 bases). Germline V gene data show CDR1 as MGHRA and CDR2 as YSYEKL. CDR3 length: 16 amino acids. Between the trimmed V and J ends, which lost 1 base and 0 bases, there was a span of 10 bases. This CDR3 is CASSQAGSVSYNEQFF. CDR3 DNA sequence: TGCGCCAGCAGCCAAGCTGGGAGTGTCTCCTACAATGAGCAGTTCTTC.

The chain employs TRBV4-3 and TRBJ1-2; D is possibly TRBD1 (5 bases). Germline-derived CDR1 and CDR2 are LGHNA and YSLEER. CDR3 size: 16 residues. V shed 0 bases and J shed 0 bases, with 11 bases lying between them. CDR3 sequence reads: CASSQDVGEANYGYTF. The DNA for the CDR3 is TGCGCCAGCAGCCAAGATGTAGGGGAAGCTAACTATGGCTACACCTTC.

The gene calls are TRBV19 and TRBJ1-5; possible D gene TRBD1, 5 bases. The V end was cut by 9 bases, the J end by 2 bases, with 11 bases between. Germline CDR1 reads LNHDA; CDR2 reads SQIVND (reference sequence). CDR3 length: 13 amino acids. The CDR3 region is CASRVGGNQPQHF. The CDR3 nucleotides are TGTGCCAGCAGGGTAGGGGGCAATCAGCCCCAGCATTTT.

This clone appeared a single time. CDR3 DNA: TGCGCCAGCAGCTTAGATACCGACATCTCCTACGAGCAGTACTTC. This gives the protein CASSLDTDISYEQYF. The chain recombines TRBV5-1 with TRBJ2-7; no firm D call. The germline gives CDR1 SGHRS, CDR2 YFSETQ. This CDR3 contains 15 residues. With 2 bases removed from V and 0 bases from J, the gap between germline ends came to 12 bases.

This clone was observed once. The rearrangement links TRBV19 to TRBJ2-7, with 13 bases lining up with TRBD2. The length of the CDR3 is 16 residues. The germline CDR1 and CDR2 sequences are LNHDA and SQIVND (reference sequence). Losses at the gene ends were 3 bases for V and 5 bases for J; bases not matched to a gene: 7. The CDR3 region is CASSMATSGRSHEQYF. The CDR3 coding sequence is TGTGCCAGTAGTATGGCGACTAGCGGGAGGAGCCACGAGCAGTACTTC.

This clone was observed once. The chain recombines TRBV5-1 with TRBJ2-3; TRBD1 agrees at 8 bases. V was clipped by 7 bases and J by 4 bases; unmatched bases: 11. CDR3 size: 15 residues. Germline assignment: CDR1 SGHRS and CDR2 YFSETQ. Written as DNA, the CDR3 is TGCGCCAGCGGAAGGGACAGGTGGGCCGCAGATACGCAGTATTTT. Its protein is CASGRDRWAADTQYF.

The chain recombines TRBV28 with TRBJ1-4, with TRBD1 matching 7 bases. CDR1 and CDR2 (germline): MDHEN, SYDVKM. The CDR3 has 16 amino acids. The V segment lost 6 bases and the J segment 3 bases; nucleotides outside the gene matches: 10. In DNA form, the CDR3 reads TGTGCCAGCAGCCAACTCATGGGACAGCCTAATGAAAAACTGTTTTTT. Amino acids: CASSQLMGQPNEKLFF.

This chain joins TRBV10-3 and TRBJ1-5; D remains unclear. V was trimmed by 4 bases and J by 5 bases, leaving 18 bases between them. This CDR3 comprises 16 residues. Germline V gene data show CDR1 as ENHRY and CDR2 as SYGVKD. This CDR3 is CAISAGWQAADQPQHF. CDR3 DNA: TGTGCCATCAGTGCGGGGTGGCAGGCCGCGGATCAGCCCCAGCATTTT.

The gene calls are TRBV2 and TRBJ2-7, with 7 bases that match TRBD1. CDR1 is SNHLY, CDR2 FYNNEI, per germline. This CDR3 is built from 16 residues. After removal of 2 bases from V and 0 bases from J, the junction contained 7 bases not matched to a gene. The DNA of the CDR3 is TGTGCCAGCAGTGAAAGGCTGGGGGACAGCTCCTACGAGCAGTACTTC. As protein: CASSERLGDSSYEQYF.

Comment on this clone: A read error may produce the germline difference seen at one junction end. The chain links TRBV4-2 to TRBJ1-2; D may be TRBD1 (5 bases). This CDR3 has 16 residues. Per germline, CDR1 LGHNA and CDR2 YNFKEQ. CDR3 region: CASNQDQKGLGDGYTF. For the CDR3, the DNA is TGTGCCAGCAACCAAGATCAGAAGGGCCTAGGGGATGGCTACACCTTC.

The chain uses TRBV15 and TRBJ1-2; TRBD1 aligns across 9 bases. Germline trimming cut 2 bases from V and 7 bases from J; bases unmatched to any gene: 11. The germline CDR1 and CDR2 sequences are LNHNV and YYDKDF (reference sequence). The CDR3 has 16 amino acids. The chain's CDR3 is CATSRLKTGGLSGYTF. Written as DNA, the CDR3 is TGTGCCACCAGCAGATTGAAGACAGGGGGGCTAAGTGGCTACACCTTC. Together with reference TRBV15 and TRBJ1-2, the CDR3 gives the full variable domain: DAMVIQNPRYQVTQFGKPVTLSCSQTLNHNVMYWYQQKSSQAPKLLFHYYDKDFNNEADTPDNFQSRRPNTSFCFLDIRSPGLGDTAMYLCATSRLKTGGLSGYTFGSGTRLTVV.

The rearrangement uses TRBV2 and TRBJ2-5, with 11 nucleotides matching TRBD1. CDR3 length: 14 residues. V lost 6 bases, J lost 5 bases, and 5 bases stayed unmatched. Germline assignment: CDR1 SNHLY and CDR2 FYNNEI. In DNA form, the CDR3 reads TGTGCCAGCAGCAAGGACAGGGGGCCGGAGACCCAGTACTTC. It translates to CASSKDRGPETQYF.

The CDR3 bases are TGTGCCAGCAGCCCGGACGACCGGGACAGGACCCGCTCTGGGGCCAACGTCCTGACTTTC. Its translation: CASSPDDRDRTRSGANVLTF. The genes are TRBV9 and TRBJ2-6; 8 bases fit TRBD1. CDR3 size: 20 residues. The V gene's germline CDR1 is SGDLS and CDR2 YYNGEE. The V gene end was trimmed by 4 bases and the J gene end by 0 bases; junction bases not matched to a gene: 15.

The CDR3 sequence is CAREGSTDTQYF. The CDR3 bases are TGTGCGAGGGAGGGGAGCACAGATACGCAGTATTTT. The chain couples TRBV30 to TRBJ2-3; TRBD2 matches at 7 bases. The CDR3 consists of 12 residues. Germline CDR1 GTSNPN, CDR2 SVGIG (reference sequence). The full variable domain, in which reference TRBV30 and TRBJ2-3 provide the parts outside the CDR3, is SQTIHQWPATLVQPVGSPLSLECTVEGTSNPNLYWYRQAAGRGLQLLFYSVGIGQISSEVPQNLSASRPQDRQFILSSKKLLLSDSGFYLCAREGSTDTQYFGPGTRLTVL.

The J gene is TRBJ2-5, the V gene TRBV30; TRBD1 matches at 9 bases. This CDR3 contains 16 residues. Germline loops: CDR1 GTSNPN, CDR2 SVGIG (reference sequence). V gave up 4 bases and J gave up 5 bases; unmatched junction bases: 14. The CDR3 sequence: CAWIRPQDRGWETQYF. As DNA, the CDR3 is TGTGCCTGGATTCGACCCCAGGACAGGGGCTGGGAGACCCAGTACTTC.

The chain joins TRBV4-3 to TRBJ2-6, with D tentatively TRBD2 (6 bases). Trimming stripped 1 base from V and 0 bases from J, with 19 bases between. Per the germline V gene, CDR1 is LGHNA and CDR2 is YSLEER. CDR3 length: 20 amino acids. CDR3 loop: CASSQGERRGPHSGANVLTF. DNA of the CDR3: TGCGCCAGCAGCCAAGGAGAAAGGCGGGGTCCCCACTCTGGGGCCAACGTCCTGACTTTC.

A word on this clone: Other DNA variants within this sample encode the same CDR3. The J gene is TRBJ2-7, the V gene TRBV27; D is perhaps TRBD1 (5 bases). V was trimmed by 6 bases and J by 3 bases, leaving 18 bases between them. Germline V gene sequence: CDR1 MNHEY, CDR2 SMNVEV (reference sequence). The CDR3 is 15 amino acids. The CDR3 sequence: CASSSLDKWVYEQYF. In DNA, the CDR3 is TGTGCCAGCAGCTCCCTGGACAAGTGGGTCTACGAGCAGTACTTC.

In DNA form, the CDR3 reads TGTGCCAGCAGTCCAGGACTAGCGGTCTCCTACGAGCAGTACTTC. Translation gives CASSPGLAVSYEQYF. The chain recombines TRBV28 with TRBJ2-7; 10 positions agree with TRBD2. Per the germline V gene, CDR1 is MDHEN and CDR2 is SYDVKM. The CDR3 consists of 15 residues. Trimming removed 5 bases from V and 0 bases from J; junction bases left unmatched: 4.

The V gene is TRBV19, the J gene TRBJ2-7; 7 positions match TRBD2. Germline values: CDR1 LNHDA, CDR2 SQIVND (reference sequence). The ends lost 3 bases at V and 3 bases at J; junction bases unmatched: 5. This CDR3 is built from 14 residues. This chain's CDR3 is CASSIMASGYEQYF. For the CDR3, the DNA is TGTGCCAGTAGTATTATGGCTAGCGGCTACGAGCAGTACTTC.

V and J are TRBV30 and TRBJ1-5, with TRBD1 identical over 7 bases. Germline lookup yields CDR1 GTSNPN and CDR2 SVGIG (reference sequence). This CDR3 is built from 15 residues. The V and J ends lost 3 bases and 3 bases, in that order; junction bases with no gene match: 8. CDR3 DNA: TGTGCCTGGAGCGCAATGACAGGGTCCAATCAGCCCCAGCATTTT. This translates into CAWSAMTGSNQPQHF.

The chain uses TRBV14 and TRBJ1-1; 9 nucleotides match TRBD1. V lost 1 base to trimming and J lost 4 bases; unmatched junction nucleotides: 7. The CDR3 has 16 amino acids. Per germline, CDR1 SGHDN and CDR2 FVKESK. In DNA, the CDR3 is TGTGCCAGCAGCCAAGTAGGGGGACAGGGTATCACTGAAGCTTTCTTT. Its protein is CASSQVGGQGITEAFF. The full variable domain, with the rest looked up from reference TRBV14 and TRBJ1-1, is EAGVTQFPSHSVIEKGQTVTLRCDPISGHDNLYWYRRVMGKEIKFLLHFVKESKQDESGMPNNRFLAERTGGTYSTLKVQPAELEDSGVYFCASSQVGGQGITEAFFGQGTRLTVV.

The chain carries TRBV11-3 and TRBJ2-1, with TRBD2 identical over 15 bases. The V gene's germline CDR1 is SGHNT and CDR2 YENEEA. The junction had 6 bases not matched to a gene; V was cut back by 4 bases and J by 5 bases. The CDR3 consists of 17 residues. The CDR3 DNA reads TGTGCCAGCAGCTACTGGACTAGCGGGAGGGCGAACAATGAGCAGTTCTTC. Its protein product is CASSYWTSGRANNEQFF.

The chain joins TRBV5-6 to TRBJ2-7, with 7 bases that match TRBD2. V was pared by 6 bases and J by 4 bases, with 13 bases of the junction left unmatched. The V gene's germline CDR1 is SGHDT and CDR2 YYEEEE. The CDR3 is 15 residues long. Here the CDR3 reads CASIPWAGESYEQYF. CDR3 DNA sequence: TGTGCCAGCATTCCTTGGGCGGGAGAAAGTTACGAGCAGTACTTC.

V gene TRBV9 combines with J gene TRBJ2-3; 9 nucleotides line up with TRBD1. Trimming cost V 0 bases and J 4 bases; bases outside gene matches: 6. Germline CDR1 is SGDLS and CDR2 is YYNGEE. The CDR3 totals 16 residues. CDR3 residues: CASSVAEGTGSDTQYF. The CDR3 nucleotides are TGTGCCAGCAGCGTAGCTGAGGGGACAGGGTCAGATACGCAGTATTTT.

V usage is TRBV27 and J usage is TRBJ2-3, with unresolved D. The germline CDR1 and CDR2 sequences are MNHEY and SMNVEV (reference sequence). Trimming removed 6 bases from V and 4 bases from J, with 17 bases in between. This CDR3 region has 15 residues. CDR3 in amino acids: CASRFGLAASDTQYF. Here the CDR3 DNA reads TGTGCCAGCAGGTTCGGCTTGGCAGCGTCAGATACGCAGTATTTT.

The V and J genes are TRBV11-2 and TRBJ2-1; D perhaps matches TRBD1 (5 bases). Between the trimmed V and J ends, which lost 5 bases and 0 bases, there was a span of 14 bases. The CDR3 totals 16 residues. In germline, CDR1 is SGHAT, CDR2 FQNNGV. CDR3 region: CASSPRGEDSYNEQFF. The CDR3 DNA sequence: TGTGCCAGCAGCCCTAGGGGTGAGGACTCCTACAATGAGCAGTTCTTC.